This T cell receptor beta chain was found in a study of cytomegalovirus exposure and HLA in healthy donors (dated by TCRdb to 2016 to 2017). In the study overall: According to an earlier analysis of a few hundred of the donors, roughly 180 million T cells yielded roughly 110 million unique TCR beta sequences and less than 300 Gb of sequence data. An early release that covered fewer than 800 HLA-typed donors contained approximately 300 gigabases of sequencing data and roughly 84 million unique TCR sequences. Among the roughly 400 genotyped donors, approximately 77% belonged to the genetic ancestry cluster associated with self-reported Caucasian donors. The study was designed to test whether signatures of past pathogen exposure could be identified by cataloging public T cell receptors. The study profiled the T cell repertoires of 500 to 800 subjects by immunosequencing and related them to cytomegalovirus serostatus. Besides the first cohort of roughly 660 subjects, a separate validation cohort made up of 120 different subjects was used. The study combined high-throughput TCR immunosequencing, statistical association of individual TCRs with disease status, and machine learning to predict cytomegalovirus infection status. In a later analysis, previously published TCR beta repertoires from several hundred donors were re-analyzed and high-resolution HLA genotyping was added so that TCR occurrence patterns could be studied. Rather than using new phenotypic data, the later analysis identified candidate immune exposures from TCR beta sequences and from how often those sequences occurred across donors. An earlier analysis of 450 to 750 of the donors used high-throughput TCR beta sequencing to judge whether each TCR beta V gene segment behaved as functional or pseudogenic. Donor age, sex, ethnicity and CMV serostatus were compiled together with the repertoire data. A later genetic analysis used genome-wide SNP genotypes for about 65% of the roughly 670 donors, treating that subset as a discovery cohort. Every repertoire in the discovery cohort had been generated on one and the same sequencing platform. Both class I and class II loci were covered by HLA typing, at four-digit resolution. The number of donors typed differed by locus, with about 620-630 for A, B, C, DRB1 and DQB1, around 500 for DQA1, approximately 570 for DPA1, and some 440 for DPB1. A handful of DR-DQ haplotypes were handled as single units for association and clustering because linkage in the cohort was strong. On average, about 240,000 unique TCR beta nucleotide sequences were sequenced per donor among 350 to 400 genotyped donors of the cohort, with around 19% of those sequences being non-productive. The paper as a whole reports these results and caveats: A cluster of highly shared sequence variants was judged likely to represent a technical artifact of the sequencing pipeline. Broadly in line with IMGT annotations, most TCR beta V segments showed up in productive rearrangements about 87% or about 30% of the time in an earlier analysis of several hundred of the donors. A later analysis found that TCR association rates varied across HLA loci, with DRB1 alleles showing the most associated TCRs and HLA-C alleles the fewest. When HLA alleles, especially DR and DQ, strongly co-occurred, attributing TCR associations to individual alleles was difficult. A later genetic analysis reported fewer N-insertions in productive TCRs among donors in an Asian-associated ancestry cluster than the roughly 620-donor mean. Specific HLA alleles were associated with 15,000 to 20,000 TCR beta sequences at a false discovery rate of 0.05 in a later analysis. Linkage disequilibrium might explain the correlated functional status among segregating V segments, but an unknown experimental factor could not be excluded. Because counts were too low, roughly 18 rarely observed V segments, including chromosome 9 orphons, were left out of the earlier analysis of some 640 of the donors. This cohort had only TCR beta chains sequenced, and the lack of alpha or paired-chain data limited which features could be detected. V-gene and J-gene trimming of TCR beta chains was associated with a missense DCLRE1C variant in a later genetic analysis, and the association was replicated in an independent cohort. The study gave a list of over 150 TCR beta chains associated with cytomegalovirus. Most TCR sequences were observed very rarely across donors, whereas some public TCRs were present in many individuals. The 87-base-pair reads could not distinguish some IMGT-functional V segments, including TRBV6-2 and TRBV6-3, so those segments were excluded. In both the original and validation cohorts, the classifier was reported to diagnose cytomegalovirus status with high specificity and sensitivity. In a later analysis, HLA-associated TCR beta chains showed more clonal expansion and lower generation probabilities than non-associated chains that were equally common. In vitro tests confirmed that three of the cytomegalovirus-associated TCR beta chains recognize cytomegalovirus antigens. Because HLA typing was unavailable for some donors at each locus, only the typed subset was used in association tests. A later analysis found that most CMV-associated TCR beta chains appeared HLA-restricted, with HLA associations seemingly driven largely by CMV exposure. The authors suggested that the approach could potentially be extended to other disease states and immunological phenotypes. In a later analysis, several top co-occurrence clusters were reported to appear linked to parvovirus B19, influenza, CMV and Epstein-Barr virus. The presence/absence analyses assumed that sequencing depth was roughly uniform across donors, and that assumption may not be true. The only immune exposure information available for the cohort was CMV serostatus. A further reported finding was that TCR beta sequences accurately predicted the HLA-A and HLA-B alleles for most subjects in the first cohort.

The cohort was made up of about 610 healthy bone marrow donors. At the time of sampling, every cohort member was nominally healthy, though immune exposures that went unrecorded were likely present. The donor was CMV seropositive and was included in the group of some 290 seropositive cohort members. A peripheral blood sample was provided by each donor, and peripheral blood mononuclear cells were used for TCR beta sequencing. Genomic DNA was extracted from the blood cell samples with the Qiagen DNeasy Blood Extraction Kit. On this clone itself: Its binding antigen is unknown. No base quality information exists; no much larger clone differs at one position.

Receptor amplification or capture employed the immunoSEQ multiplex PCR assay. A mixture of 60 forward primers for TCR Vbeta segments and 13 reverse primers for TCR Jbeta segments was used in the multiplex PCR. The CDR3 region of rearranged TCR beta genes was amplified from genomic DNA by a multiplex PCR assay. On the Illumina HiSeq System, the amplified TCR beta libraries were sequenced as 87-base-pair reads. Turning to the authors' computational methods: In a later analysis, approximately 74 million unique TCR beta chains were counted across the 666 repertoires, and roughly 11 million of these chains were shared by at least two donors. To remove PCR and sequencing errors, raw reads were error-corrected and collapsed into unique sequences using a nearest-neighbor algorithm that merged closely related sequences. To assign V, D and J gene segments, CDR3 sequences were aligned to IMGT reference sequences. Each retained sequence needed at least a six-nucleotide match to both a V gene segment and a J gene segment. A rearrangement was called productive if the CDR3 had no stop codons and remained in frame with V and J, and every other rearrangement was called non-productive. Following IMGT convention, CDR3 was defined as the stretch from the second conserved V-encoded cysteine up to the conserved J-encoded phenylalanine. Sequences without an unambiguous match to a single V gene segment were excluded from the earlier analysis of about 630 of the donors. An earlier analysis of under 750 of the donors called V segments functional above 56.7% productive rearrangements and segregating when the between-donor standard deviation exceeded 5%. A statistical classification framework was developed to diagnose cytomegalovirus status using the catalog of TCR beta chain sequences. V and J gene assignment, in a later analysis, came from comparing TCR nucleotide sequences with IMGT/GENE-DB human TR gene sequences. In a later analysis, CDR3 sequences and most-parsimonious VDJ recombination scenarios were assigned using the TCRdist pipeline. In a later analysis, each TCR beta chain was defined by its CDR3 amino acid sequence together with its V-gene family, and reads lacking a unique V-gene family were excluded. To address suspected cross-contamination and a sequencing artifact, a later analysis removed some 620 highly shared, low-generation-probability nucleotide sequences. A later analysis calculated a clonal expansion index for each public chain from normalized within-repertoire ranks of inferred template counts. In a later analysis, generation probabilities were computed using a VDJ recombination model fitted to out-of-frame rearrangements, and the results were checked against IGoR. Hypergeometric tests were used in a later analysis to score TCR-TCR, TCR-HLA and TCR-CMV co-occurrence, with a repertoire-size bias correction applied to the TCR pairs. In a later analysis, false discovery rates were estimated by permuting HLA or CMV assignments 20 times. In a later analysis, co-occurring TCRs were grouped with DBSCAN, and TCRdist sequence similarity was added when clustering was performed within HLA-allele-positive subsets. Co-occurrence clustering excluded repertoires with fewer than 30,000 or more than 120,000 public chains, plus five with anomalous nucleotide sharing. What TCRdb holds here is the immuneACCESS table cut down to in-frame rearrangements. Part of the clones is not present; checked against another copy, under half of the missing clones reflect an unresolved V gene, and the others are unexplained. V and J calls and clone size are those listed in that table; D and trimming were worked out from the DNA. The sample table holds tens of thousands of clones, of which over 9% were seen once. Clones ranked in the top ten supply roughly a quarter of the sample.

The germline V gene (reference sequence) sets CDR1 to LNHDA and CDR2 to SQIVND. Cut back by 5 bases and 7 bases, the V and J ends lie 15 bases apart. The CDR3 has 14 amino acids, counting the end cysteine and phenylalanine. Only the CDR3 part of the read is kept: 42 bases, read in frame from the first base. The rearranged chain carries TRBV19 and TRBJ1-5; the best D guess is TRBD1, with 6 bases matching. What was sequenced was PBMCs. This sequence was found in a man in his sixties in good health and CMV-seropositive. The DNA reads TGTGCCAGTAGTCAACAGGGTCCTCGACAGCCCCAGCATTTT. Translated, this is CASSQQGPRQPQHF.